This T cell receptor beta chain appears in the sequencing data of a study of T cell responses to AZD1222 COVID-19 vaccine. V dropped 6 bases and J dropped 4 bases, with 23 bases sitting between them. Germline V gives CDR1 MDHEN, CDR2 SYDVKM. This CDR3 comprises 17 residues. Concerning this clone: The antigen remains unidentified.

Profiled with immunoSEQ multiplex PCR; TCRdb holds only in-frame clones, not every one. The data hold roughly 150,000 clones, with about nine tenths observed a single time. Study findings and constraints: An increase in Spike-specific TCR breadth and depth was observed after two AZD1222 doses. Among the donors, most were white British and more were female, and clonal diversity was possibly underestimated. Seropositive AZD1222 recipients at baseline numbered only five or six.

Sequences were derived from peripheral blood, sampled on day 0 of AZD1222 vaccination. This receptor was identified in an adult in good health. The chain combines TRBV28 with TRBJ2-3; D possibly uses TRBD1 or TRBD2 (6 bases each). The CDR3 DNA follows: TGTGCCAGCAGCCTGGCACAGGGCGGGGCATGGGCAGATACGCAGTATTTT. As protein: CASSLAQGGAWADTQYF.